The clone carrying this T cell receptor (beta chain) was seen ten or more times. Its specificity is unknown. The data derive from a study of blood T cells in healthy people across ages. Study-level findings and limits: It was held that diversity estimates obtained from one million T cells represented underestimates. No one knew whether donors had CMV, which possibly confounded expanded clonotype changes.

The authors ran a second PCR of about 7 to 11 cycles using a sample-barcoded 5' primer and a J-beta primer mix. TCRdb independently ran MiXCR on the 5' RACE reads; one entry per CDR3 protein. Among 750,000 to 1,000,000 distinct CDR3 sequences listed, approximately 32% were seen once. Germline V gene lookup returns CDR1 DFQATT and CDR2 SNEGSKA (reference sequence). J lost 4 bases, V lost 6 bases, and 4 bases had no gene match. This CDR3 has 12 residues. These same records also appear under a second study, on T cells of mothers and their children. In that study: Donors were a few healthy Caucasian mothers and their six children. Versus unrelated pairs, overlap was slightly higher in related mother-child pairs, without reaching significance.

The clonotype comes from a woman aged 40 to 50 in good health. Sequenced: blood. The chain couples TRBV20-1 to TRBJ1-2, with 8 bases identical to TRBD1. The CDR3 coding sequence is TGCAGTGCGGAGGGACAGGCCTATGGCTACACCTTC. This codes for CSAEGQAYGYTF.